This entry is about one T cell receptor beta chain. These data are taken from a study of blood T cell repertoires in COVID-19. Turning to the study itself: Researchers got acute and convalescent COVID-19 samples from the United States, Italy and Spain.

Trimming took 2 bases from V and 5 from J, leaving 12 bases between them. The CDR3 is 15 amino acids. Germline assignment: CDR1 SEHNR and CDR2 FQNEAQ (reference sequence). Using immunoSEQ multiplex PCR, the repertoire was profiled, and TCRdb retains in-frame clones only, with some absent. The profile shows fewer than 300,000 clones, 60% to 75% of them singletons. This TCR came from an elderly woman with acute or convalescent COVID-19. Sequenced material: peripheral blood. The chain is built from TRBV7-9 and TRBJ1-4; D is undetermined. The CDR3 bases are TGTGCCAGCAGCTTAAGGACTCAGATAAATGAAAAACTGTTTTTT. It translates to CASSLRTQINEKLFF.